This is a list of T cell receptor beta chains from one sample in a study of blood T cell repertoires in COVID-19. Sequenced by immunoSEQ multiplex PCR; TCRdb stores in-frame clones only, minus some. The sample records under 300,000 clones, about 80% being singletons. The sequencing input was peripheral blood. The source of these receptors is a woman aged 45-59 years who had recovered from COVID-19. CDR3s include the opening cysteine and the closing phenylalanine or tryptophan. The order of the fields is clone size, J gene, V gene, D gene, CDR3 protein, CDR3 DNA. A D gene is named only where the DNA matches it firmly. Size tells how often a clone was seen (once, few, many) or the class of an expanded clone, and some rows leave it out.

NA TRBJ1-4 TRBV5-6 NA CASSLPSEKLFF TGTGCCAGCAGCCTTCCGAGTGAAAAACTGTTTTTT
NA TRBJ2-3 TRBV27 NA CASRQSGQDTQYF TGTGCCAGCAGGCAGTCAGGGCAAGATACGCAGTATTTT
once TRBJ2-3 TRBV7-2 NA CASSLKASPPDTQYF TGTGCCAGCAGCTTAAAAGCCTCTCCCCCCGATACGCAGTATTTT
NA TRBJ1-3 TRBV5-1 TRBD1 CASSDRVAGNTIYF TGCGCCAGCAGCGACAGGGTTGCTGGAAACACCATATATTTT
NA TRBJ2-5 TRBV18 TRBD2 CASSVRGLAGQETQYF TGTGCCAGCTCAGTGCGGGGTCTAGCGGGGCAAGAGACCCAGTACTTC
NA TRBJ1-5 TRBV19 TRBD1 CASNDRDRGNQPQHF TGTGCCAGTAACGATCGGGACAGGGGCAATCAGCCCCAGCATTTT
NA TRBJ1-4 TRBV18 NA CASSPRSQGPTTNEKLFF TGTGCCAGCTCACCAAGGTCCCAGGGGCCAACAACTAATGAAAAACTGTTTTTT
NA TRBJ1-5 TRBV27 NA CASSSEAGTSGWTQPQHF TGTGCCAGCTCTTCCGAAGCCGGGACATCCGGGTGGACCCAGCCCCAGCATTTT
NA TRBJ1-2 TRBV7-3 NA CASSSIGQTPYGYTF TGTGCCAGCAGCTCCATCGGACAGACGCCTTATGGCTACACCTTC
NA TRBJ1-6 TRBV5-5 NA CASSQGPGGGNSPLHF TGTGCCAGCAGCCAAGGACCTGGGGGCGGCAATTCACCCCTCCACTTT
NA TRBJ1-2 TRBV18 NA CASSPIENYGYTF TGTGCCAGCTCACCAATCGAGAACTATGGCTACACCTTC
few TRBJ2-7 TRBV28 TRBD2 CASRPPGLAGVGEQYF TGTGCCAGCAGGCCCCCGGGACTAGCGGGAGTGGGCGAGCAGTACTTC
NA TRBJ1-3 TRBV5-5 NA CASSRTGGLESGNTIYF TGTGCCAGCAGCAGAACGGGGGGCCTTGAATCTGGAAACACCATATATTTT
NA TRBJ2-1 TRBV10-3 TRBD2 CASRGTSGINEQFF TGTGCCAGCCGGGGGACTAGCGGGATTAATGAGCAGTTCTTC
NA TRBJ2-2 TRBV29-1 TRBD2 CSVELGVAGVPGELFF TGCAGCGTCGAATTGGGAGTAGCGGGAGTCCCCGGGGAGCTGTTTTTT
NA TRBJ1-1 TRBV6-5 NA CACYKTVNTEAFF TGTGCCTGTTATAAGACTGTGAACACTGAAGCTTTCTTT
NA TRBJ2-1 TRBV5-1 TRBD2 CASSASGETYNEQFF TGCGCCAGCAGCGCTAGCGGGGAGACCTACAATGAGCAGTTCTTC
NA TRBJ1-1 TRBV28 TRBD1 CASSVYGTGGPENTEAFF TGTGCCAGCAGTGTATACGGGACAGGGGGTCCTGAGAACACTGAAGCTTTCTTT
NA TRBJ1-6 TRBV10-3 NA CAISHHTGFGGTSGPSSPLHF TGTGCCATCAGCCACCACACAGGGTTTGGAGGAACCTCGGGACCGAGTTCACCCCTCCACTTT
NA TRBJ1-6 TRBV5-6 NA CASSLADGGSNSPLHF TGTGCCAGCAGCTTGGCAGACGGCGGAAGTAATTCACCCCTCCACTTT
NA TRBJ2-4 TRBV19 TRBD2 CASSVRGGAHIQYF TGTGCCAGTAGTGTCCGGGGGGGAGCCCACATTCAGTACTTC
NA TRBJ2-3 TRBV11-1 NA CASSLQGRWGTDTQYF TGTGCCAGCAGCTTACAGGGCCGGTGGGGCACAGATACGCAGTATTTT
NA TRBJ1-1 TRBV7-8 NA CASSRGFSTEAFF TGTGCCAGCAGTAGGGGGTTCAGCACTGAAGCTTTCTTT
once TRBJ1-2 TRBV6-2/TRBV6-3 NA CASSYLVRVKYGYTF TGTGCCAGCAGTTACTTGGTCCGAGTTAAGTATGGCTACACCTTC
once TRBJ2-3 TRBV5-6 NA CASSLSVEPLRGTDTQYF TGTGCCAGCAGCTTGTCAGTTGAGCCCCTAAGGGGAACAGATACGCAGTATTTT
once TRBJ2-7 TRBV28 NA CASSATYEQYF TGTGCCAGCAGTGCGACCTACGAGCAGTACTTC
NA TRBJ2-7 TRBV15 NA CATISTVTYEQYF TGTGCCACCATATCGACAGTAACCTACGAGCAGTACTTC
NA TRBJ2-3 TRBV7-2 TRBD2 CASSGGGSTDTQYF TGTGCCAGCAGCGGGGGGGGTAGCACAGATACGCAGTATTTT
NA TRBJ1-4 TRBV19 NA CASRRVVGVEEKLFF TGTGCCAGTCGAAGAGTAGTAGGGGTAGAAGAAAAACTGTTTTTT
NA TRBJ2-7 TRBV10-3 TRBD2 CAISEGLAGGNEQYF TGTGCCATCAGTGAGGGACTAGCGGGAGGTAACGAGCAGTACTTC
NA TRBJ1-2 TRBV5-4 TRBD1 CASSLGGSAGTGADGYTF TGTGCCAGCAGCTTGGGGGGATCGGCCGGGACAGGGGCCGATGGCTACACCTTC
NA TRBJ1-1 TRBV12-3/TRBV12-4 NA CASSLRGKNEAFF TGTGCCAGCAGTTTAAGGGGCAAAAATGAAGCTTTCTTT
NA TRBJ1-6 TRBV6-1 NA CASSETGPKIRSPLHF TGTGCCAGCAGTGAAACGGGTCCTAAGATACGTTCACCCCTCCACTTT
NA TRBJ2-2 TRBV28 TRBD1 CASSSGQLTGELFF TGTGCCAGCAGTTCGGGACAGCTCACCGGGGAGCTGTTTTTT
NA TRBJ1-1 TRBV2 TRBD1 CASRGTGMVTEAFF TGTGCCAGCAGGGGGACAGGGATGGTCACTGAAGCTTTCTTT
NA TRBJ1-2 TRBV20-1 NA CSVTSYGYTF TGCAGTGTTACGAGCTATGGCTACACCTTC
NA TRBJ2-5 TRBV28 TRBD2 CASSYGLADQETQYF TGTGCCAGCAGCTACGGACTAGCGGACCAAGAGACCCAGTACTTC